This is a list of T cell receptor beta chains from one sample in a study of T cells in Graves' hyperthyroidism and ophthalmopathy. MiXCR was run by TCRdb on the multiplex PCR reads, yielding one entry per CDR3 protein. The sample lists hundreds of thousands of distinct CDR3 sequences, over 15% occurring once. The sequenced material came from blood. These receptors came from a woman in her sixties or seventies with Graves' ophthalmopathy. Both conserved end residues are part of each CDR3. Fields, in order: V gene, D gene, clone size, J gene, CDR3 protein, CDR3 DNA. The D gene is left open where the match is weak. Clone sizes are given selectively: once, few, many, or a class where the clone is expanded.

TRBV7-9	-	-	TRBJ1-1	CASRREQPEAFF	TGTGCCAGCAGGAGAGAACAGCCGGAAGCTTTCTTT
TRBV7-9	-	many	TRBJ2-7	CASSFWGNDEQYF	TGTGCCAGCAGCTTTTGGGGGAACGACGAGCAGTACTTC
TRBV28	-	many	TRBJ1-5	CASSLNRAGDQPQHF	TGTGCCAGCAGTTTAAACAGGGCGGGCGATCAGCCCCAGCATTTT
TRBV20-1	-	many	TRBJ1-5	CSARDGSNRMSNQPQHF	TGCAGTGCTAGAGACGGCTCGAACAGGATGAGCAATCAGCCCCAGCATTTT
TRBV20-1	-	-	TRBJ1-4	CSAQARGGEKLFF	TGCAGTGCCCAAGCCAGGGGAGGGGAAAAACTGTTTTTT
TRBV13	-	many	TRBJ2-7	CASSPPAGVTYEQYF	TGTGCCAGCAGCCCCCCCGCTGGGGTGACCTACGAGCAGTACTTC
TRBV30	-	many	TRBJ1-5	CAWSGRSNQPQHF	TGTGCCTGGAGTGGGCGGAGCAATCAGCCCCAGCATTTT
TRBV5-1	-	-	TRBJ1-4	CASSPNINEKLFF	TGCGCCAGCAGCCCGAACATTAATGAAAAACTGTTTTTT
TRBV2	-	many	TRBJ1-4	CASSLIQTDHNEKLFF	TGTGCCAGCAGTCTAATACAGACCGACCATAATGAAAAACTGTTTTTT
TRBV6-2/TRBV6-3	-	many	TRBJ1-2	CASSYRIGYTF	TGTGCCAGCAGTTACAGAATCGGCTACACCTTC
TRBV6-2/TRBV6-3	TRBD2	-	TRBJ2-4	CASRSRTSGKNIQYF	TGTGCCAGCAGATCCCGGACTAGCGGGAAAAACATTCAGTACTTC
TRBV2	TRBD2	many	TRBJ2-7	CASSGSGRGEQYF	TGTGCCAGCAGCGGTAGCGGGAGGGGTGAGCAGTACTTC
TRBV5-1	-	few	TRBJ2-5	CASSGKTGGEETQYF	TGCGCCAGCAGCGGAAAAACAGGGGGGGAAGAGACCCAGTACTTC
TRBV27	-	many	TRBJ2-2	CASSLFYHMNTGELFF	TGTGCCAGCAGTTTATTTTACCACATGAACACCGGGGAGCTGTTTTTT
TRBV24-1	-	few	TRBJ1-1	CATSGRHPEGGYTEAFF	TGTGCCACCAGTGGTCGTCATCCCGAGGGGGGTTATACTGAAGCTTTCTTT
TRBV7-3	TRBD2	many	TRBJ2-1	CASSLAGGGNEQFF	TGTGCCAGCAGCTTAGCGGGAGGTGGCAATGAGCAGTTCTTC
TRBV7-3	-	few	TRBJ2-1	CASSLSAFSYNEQFF	TGTGCCAGCAGCTTAAGTGCTTTTTCCTACAATGAGCAGTTCTTC
TRBV28	-	many	TRBJ2-1	CASSFGGHNEQFF	TGTGCCAGCAGTTTCGGGGGCCACAATGAGCAGTTCTTC
TRBV5-6	-	-	TRBJ1-5	CASSLRQVSGQPQHF	TGTGCCAGCAGCTTAAGACAGGTATCGGGTCAGCCCCAGCATTTT
TRBV15	TRBD1	-	TRBJ1-3	CATSRGTGTASGNTIYF	TGTGCCACCAGCAGGGGAACCGGGACAGCCTCTGGAAACACCATATATTTT
TRBV11-2	-	-	TRBJ2-5	CASSLVLGPQETQYF	TGTGCCAGCAGCTTAGTGTTGGGGCCCCAAGAGACCCAGTACTTC
TRBV5-1	-	-	TRBJ2-2	CASSVLSSHTGELFF	TGCGCCAGCAGCGTTCTAAGCAGTCACACCGGGGAGCTGTTTTTT
TRBV7-2	-	-	TRBJ2-7	CAGSLEAASYEQYF	TGTGCCGGCAGCCTTGAAGCGGCTTCCTACGAGCAGTACTTC
TRBV7-9	-	-	TRBJ2-7	CASSTWDLPGEQYF	TGTGCCAGCAGCACGTGGGACCTCCCGGGGGAGCAGTACTTC
TRBV2	TRBD1	many	TRBJ1-5	CASSDGTGVQPQHF	TGTGCCAGCAGTGATGGGACAGGGGTTCAGCCCCAGCATTTT
TRBV7-8	TRBD2	many	TRBJ2-3	CASSLRTGAGGTDTQYF	TGTGCCAGCAGCTTAAGGACGGGAGCGGGGGGCACAGATACGCAGTATTTT
TRBV19	-	-	TRBJ2-3	CASRTAGTGSPLGMDTQYF	TGTGCCAGTAGAACAGCCGGTACAGGGTCCCCCCTGGGAATGGATACGCAGTATTTT
TRBV4-2	TRBD1	few	TRBJ1-1	CASSQKDRGLTEAFF	TGTGCCAGCAGCCAAAAGGACAGGGGACTCACTGAAGCTTTCTTT
TRBV6-1	-	few	TRBJ1-4	CASRGTGSEKLFF	TGTGCCAGCCGAGGTACAGGTTCGGAAAAACTGTTTTTT
TRBV7-8	-	many	TRBJ1-5	CASSLAVGMGNQPQHF	TGTGCCAGCAGCTTAGCGGTGGGGATGGGCAATCAGCCCCAGCATTTT
TRBV20-1	-	many	TRBJ1-1	CSARSVSTEAFF	TGCAGTGCTAGATCGGTAAGCACTGAAGCTTTCTTT
TRBV6-1	-	many	TRBJ1-1	CASSAQGRTEAFF	TGTGCCAGCAGTGCCCAGGGGAGGACTGAAGCTTTCTTT
TRBV11-2	-	-	TRBJ2-6	CASSLTSGANVLTF	TGTGCCAGCAGCTTAACCTCTGGGGCCAACGTCCTGACTTTC
TRBV6-1	-	few	TRBJ1-5	CASSEVGGGNQPQHF	TGTGCCAGCAGTGAAGTCGGGGGCGGCAATCAGCCCCAGCATTTT
TRBV6-2/TRBV6-3	-	-	TRBJ1-3	CASTLPGTAAGNTIYF	TGTGCCAGCACCCTACCAGGGACGGCCGCTGGAAACACCATATATTTT
TRBV6-2/TRBV6-3	TRBD2	many	TRBJ2-7	CASRTARTSGGPIEQYF	TGTGCCAGCAGGACCGCTAGGACTAGCGGGGGCCCTATCGAGCAGTACTTC
TRBV6-1	TRBD2	many	TRBJ2-5	CASRPSDGGETQYF	TGTGCCAGCAGACCCAGTGACGGGGGGGAGACCCAGTACTTC
TRBV27	TRBD1	many	TRBJ1-1	CASSPRAGTAFYTEAFF	TGTGCCAGCAGTCCTAGAGCCGGGACAGCTTTCTACACTGAAGCTTTCTTT
TRBV7-2	TRBD2	few	TRBJ2-1	CASSIGTSGSSYNEQFF	TGTGCCAGCAGCATCGGGACTAGCGGAAGCTCCTACAATGAGCAGTTCTTC
TRBV19	-	many	TRBJ2-1	CASSIMLSANEQFF	TGTGCCAGTAGTATTATGTTATCTGCCAATGAGCAGTTCTTC
TRBV29-1	TRBD1	many	TRBJ2-5	CSVEDWGQRETQYF	TGCAGCGTTGAAGACTGGGGACAGAGGGAGACCCAGTACTTC
TRBV12-3/TRBV12-4	-	many	TRBJ1-5	CASTGGYSNQPQHF	TGTGCCAGCACTGGGGGCTATAGCAATCAGCCCCAGCATTTT
TRBV7-9	-	many	TRBJ2-5	CASSWSETQYF	TGTGCCAGCAGCTGGTCAGAGACCCAGTACTTC
TRBV6-2/TRBV6-3	-	many	TRBJ1-2	CASYNPLGTSNYGYTF	TGTGCCAGCTACAATCCTCTAGGGACGAGTAACTATGGCTACACCTTC
TRBV12-3/TRBV12-4	-	many	TRBJ2-3	CASSFSGRTDTQYF	TGTGCCAGCAGTTTCAGCGGACGCACAGATACGCAGTATTTT
TRBV12-3/TRBV12-4	TRBD1	-	TRBJ2-5	CASSFGQGKTQYF	TGTGCCAGCAGTTTTGGACAGGGAAAGACCCAGTACTTC
TRBV5-1	-	many	TRBJ2-3	CASSLKSGVDTQYF	TGCGCCAGCAGCTTGAAATCGGGGGTAGATACGCAGTATTTT
TRBV5-8	-	few	TRBJ2-6	CASSLDGYSGANVLTF	TGTGCCAGCAGCTTAGACGGGTACTCTGGGGCCAACGTCCTGACTTTC
TRBV28	-	many	TRBJ2-3	CASSWGYQDTQYF	TGTGCCAGCAGTTGGGGGTACCAAGATACGCAGTATTTT
TRBV3-1	-	once	TRBJ2-7	CASSQDSPGLPGGNYEQYF	TGTGCCAGCAGCCAAGATTCTCCCGGACTCCCCGGGGGTAACTACGAGCAGTACTTC
TRBV12-3/TRBV12-4	-	-	TRBJ2-1	CASTPGGTYNEQFF	TGTGCCAGCACTCCCGGGGGAACGTACAATGAGCAGTTCTTC
TRBV5-4	TRBD1	-	TRBJ1-1	CASSSADRGNTEAFF	TGTGCCAGCAGCTCAGCGGACAGGGGTAACACTGAAGCTTTCTTT
TRBV20-1	TRBD2	few	TRBJ2-3	CSARDPRGDVTDTQYF	TGCAGTGCTAGAGACCCACGGGGGGACGTCACAGATACGCAGTATTTT
TRBV4-1	-	few	TRBJ1-1	CASSYGGLAANTEAFF	TGCGCCAGCAGCTATGGAGGCCTGGCAGCCAACACTGAAGCTTTCTTT